The source of this T cell receptor (beta chain) is a study of somatic mutations in cytotoxic T cells in rheumatoid arthritis. The study, taken as a whole, reports: Rheumatoid arthritis patients and age-matched healthy controls showed no significant difference in CD8+ T-cell clonality. The study found that the largest CD8+ clone exceeded 20% of CD8+ cells in about an eighth of the roughly 60 patients.

Generated by immunoSEQ multiplex PCR, the TCRdb table keeps only in-frame clones and is missing some. The sample has around 15,000 clones; 60% to 75% are singletons. Deletions cut 4 bases from V and 1 base from J, with 7 bases between. Germline V gene data show CDR1 as SGHNT and CDR2 as YENEEA. This CDR3 region has 13 residues. Of note for this clone: What it recognizes is unknown.

What was sequenced was CD8+ T cells sorted from blood. The rearrangement links TRBV11-3 to TRBJ1-1, with D possibly matching TRBD1 (6 bases). The source of this sequence is an adult with rheumatoid arthritis. CDR3 loop: CASSSDRNTEAFF. The DNA of the CDR3 is TGTGCCAGCAGCTCGGACAGGAACACTGAAGCTTTCTTT. The whole variable domain, filled in from reference TRBV11-3 and TRBJ1-1, reads EAGVVQSPRYKIIEKKQPVAFWCNPISGHNTLYWYLQNLGQGPELLIRYENEEAVDDSQLPKDRFSAERLKGVDSTLKIQPAELGDSAVYLCASSSDRNTEAFFGQGTRLTVV.